Detailed here is one TCR beta chain. As yet, its antigen is unknown. TCR beta CDR3 region amplification was performed from RNA transcripts. A set of HTBI primers served as the primers for a first-round RT-PCR of the TCR CDR3. TCRdb reprocessed the multiplex PCR reads via MiXCR and lists one record per CDR3 protein. The table records hundreds of thousands of distinct CDR3 sequences, approximately 15% of them present only once. The entry originates in a study of T cells in Graves' hyperthyroidism and ophthalmopathy. The ends were cut back, 0 bases at V and 3 bases at J, with 6 bases in the middle. This CDR3 region has 13 residues. The germline V gene has CDR1 LGHNT and CDR2 FRNRAP. The study's findings and limits: Blood samples included most of the expanded thyroid clonotypes exceeding 0.001.

V is TRBV12-5 and J is TRBJ2-7, with D perhaps matching TRBD2 (6 bases). The specimen was blood. The TCR comes from a woman aged 40 to 50 with Graves' ophthalmopathy. The CDR3 sequence: CASGLVSGYEQYF. For the CDR3, the DNA is TGTGCTAGTGGTTTGGTTAGCGGCTACGAGCAGTACTTC.